Listed below are T cell receptor beta chains from one sample, sequenced in a study of shared clonotypes between healthy human individuals. Here immunoSEQ multiplex PCR was the method, and the copy in TCRdb shows in-frame clones only, minus some. Here the sample spans roughly 2.6 million clones, about 92% being singletons. The specimen was naive CD4+ T cells sorted from blood. The receptors derive from a man younger than 35 in good health. Each CDR3 is given with its conserved first and last residue. The D gene is left open where the match is weak. Clone size is shown for a subset of rows, as once, few, many or a class of expanded clone.

j_call v_call d_call clone_size cdr3_aa cdr3_nt
TRBJ1-3 TRBV28 - - CASTREAVGNTIYF TGTGCCAGCACCAGGGAGGCGGTTGGAAACACCATATATTTT
TRBJ1-1 TRBV6-5 - - CASSGGTEAFF TGTGCCAGCAGCGGGGGGACTGAAGCTTTCTTT
TRBJ1-5 TRBV6-1 - - CASSHGGLGNQPQHF TGTGCCAGCAGTCACGGGGGGCTGGGCAATCAGCCCCAGCATTTT
TRBJ1-2 TRBV29-1 TRBD1 - CSVWTGGDYGYTF TGCAGCGTTTGGACAGGGGGCGACTATGGCTACACCTTC
TRBJ2-3 TRBV11-1 - - CASSSPQGFFTDTQYF TGTGCCAGCAGTTCCCCTCAGGGGTTTTTCACAGATACGCAGTATTTT
TRBJ1-6 TRBV9 TRBD1 - CASSVSRDRDPLHF TGTGCCAGCAGCGTGAGCCGGGACAGGGATCCCCTCCACTTT
TRBJ1-5 TRBV19 - - CASRGSNQPQHF TGTGCCAGTAGGGGATCAAATCAGCCCCAGCATTTT
TRBJ2-1 TRBV7-9 - - CAGRPTSYNEQFF TGTGCCGGGCGCCCAACCTCCTACAATGAGCAGTTCTTC
TRBJ2-1 TRBV7-2 TRBD2 once CASNYKAGVGEQFF TGTGCCAGCAATTACAAAGCGGGAGTGGGGGAGCAGTTCTTC
TRBJ1-6 TRBV4-1 - - CASSQDGDRTAYNSPLHF TGCGCCAGCAGCCAAGATGGAGATAGGACAGCCTATAATTCACCCCTCCACTTT
TRBJ2-5 TRBV18 - - CASRSANQETQYF TGTGCCAGCCGCAGCGCCAATCAAGAGACCCAGTACTTC
TRBJ2-3 TRBV5-4 TRBD2 - CASSGGGSVADTQYF TGTGCCAGCAGTGGCGGGGGGTCGGTCGCAGATACGCAGTATTTT
TRBJ2-7 TRBV7-9 - - CASSFPFGGVGPHDYEQYF TGTGCCAGCAGCTTCCCCTTCGGAGGCGTTGGTCCTCACGACTACGAGCAGTACTTC
TRBJ2-7 TRBV18 TRBD1 - CASSPQGTGTGYEQYF TGTGCCAGCTCACCACAAGGGACAGGGACGGGCTACGAGCAGTACTTC
TRBJ1-5 TRBV27 - - CASRSAGASNQPQHF TGTGCCAGCAGATCCGCAGGTGCTAGCAATCAGCCCCAGCATTTT
TRBJ1-2 TRBV10-3 TRBD1 - CAITMTGYGYTF TGTGCCATCACTATGACAGGGTATGGCTACACCTTC
TRBJ2-1 TRBV28 - - CASRTFLQENEQFF TGTGCCAGCAGGACCTTTTTACAGGAGAATGAGCAGTTCTTC
TRBJ1-2 TRBV19 - - CASSIARGNYGYTF TGTGCCAGTAGTATAGCGCGAGGGAACTATGGCTACACCTTC
TRBJ2-1 TRBV5-1 TRBD2 - CASSLDDSGIRFSYNEQFF TGCGCCAGCAGCTTGGATGATAGCGGGATCAGATTCTCCTACAATGAGCAGTTCTTC
TRBJ1-3 TRBV7-9 - - CASSLVDPIGNTIYF TGTGCCAGCAGCTTAGTAGACCCTATCGGAAACACCATATATTTT
TRBJ2-5 TRBV2 TRBD1 - CASSKESQGRQETQYF TGTGCCAGCAGCAAAGAATCACAGGGGCGACAAGAGACCCAGTACTTC
TRBJ1-6 TRBV5-1 - - CASSSGGSYNSPLHF TGCGCCAGCAGCTCCGGGGGTTCCTATAATTCACCCCTCCACTTT
TRBJ2-7 TRBV7-2 TRBD2 - CASSLQGLVFHEQYF TGTGCCAGCAGCTTACAGGGACTAGTGTTCCACGAGCAGTACTTC
TRBJ2-6 TRBV7-3 - - CASSSTAGANVLTF TGTGCCAGCAGCTCGACAGCAGGGGCCAACGTCCTGACTTTC
TRBJ2-7 TRBV9 TRBD2 once CASSVGGAGGLYEQYF TGTGCCAGCAGCGTAGGTGGAGCGGGAGGCCTTTACGAGCAGTACTTC
TRBJ2-3 TRBV5-1 - - CASSLVGGGVADTQYF TGCGCCAGCAGCTTGGTAGGAGGGGGAGTCGCAGATACGCAGTATTTT
TRBJ2-7 TRBV13 - - CASSQGSEQYF TGTGCCAGCAGCCAAGGTAGCGAGCAGTACTTC